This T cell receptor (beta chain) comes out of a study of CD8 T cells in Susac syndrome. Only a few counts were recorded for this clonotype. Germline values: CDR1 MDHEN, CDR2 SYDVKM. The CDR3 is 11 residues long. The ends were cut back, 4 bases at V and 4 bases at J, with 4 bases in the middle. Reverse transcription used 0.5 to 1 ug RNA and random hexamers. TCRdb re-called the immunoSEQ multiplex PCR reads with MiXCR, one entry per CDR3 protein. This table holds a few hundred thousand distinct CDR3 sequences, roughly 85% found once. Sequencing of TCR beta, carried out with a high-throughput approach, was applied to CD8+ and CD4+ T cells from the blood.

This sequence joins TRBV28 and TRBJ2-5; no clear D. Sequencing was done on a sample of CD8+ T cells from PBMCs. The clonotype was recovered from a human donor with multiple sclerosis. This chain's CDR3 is CASSSGETQYF. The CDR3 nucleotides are TGTGCCAGCAGTTCTGGAGAGACCCAGTACTTC.